Listed here are 24 T cell receptor beta chains from one sample, sequenced in a study of glioma-infiltrating T cells after dendritic cell vaccination (dated by TCRdb to 2016 to 2017). The time point label of this sample denotes: after dendritic cell vaccination, including at tumor progression/relapse. The library was made by the immunoSEQ multiplex PCR assay. TCRdb took this table from immuneACCESS and kept in-frame rearrangements with V and J called. Such tables lack part of the clones; where checked against another copy, unresolved V genes explain under half of the gap, and the rest is unexplained. The sample table contains about 76,000 clones; only one count was recorded for around 90% of them. About 2.3% of the sample goes to the ten largest clones. Sequencing used blood, obtained after dendritic cell vaccination. These receptors all come from a human donor with glioblastoma.

The chain recombines TRBV2 with TRBJ2-3; D perhaps matches TRBD2 (5 bases). This CDR3 spans 14 amino acids. V dropped 1 base and J dropped 2 bases, with 7 bases sitting between them. Germline lookup yields CDR1 SNHLY and CDR2 FYNNEI. The chain's CDR3 is CASSEGTYTDTQYF. In nucleotides, the CDR3 is TGTGCCAGCAGTGAAGGGACTTACACAGATACGCAGTATTTT.

The chain recombines TRBV6-1 with TRBJ1-1; D is possibly TRBD1 (6 bases). V was trimmed by 2 bases and J by 5 bases, leaving 9 bases between them. The CDR3 is 13 amino acids. Germline CDR1 and CDR2: MNHNS and SASEGT. CDR3 protein: CASSEQGRTEAFF. The DNA of the CDR3 is TGTGCCAGCAGTGAACAGGGGCGTACTGAAGCTTTCTTT.

The chain combines TRBV5-1 with TRBJ2-7; 7 bases are shared with TRBD1. V lost 3 bases, J lost 4 bases, and 10 bases stayed unmatched. The germline V gene encodes CDR1 SGHRS and CDR2 YFSETQ. CDR3 size: 15 residues. The CDR3 is CASSSRGTVSYEQYF. The CDR3, as DNA: TGCGCCAGCAGCTCCCGTGGGACAGTTAGTTACGAGCAGTACTTC.

In this sample, this clone turned up a few times. The chain joins TRBV5-8 to TRBJ1-2; weak D call: TRBD1 (5 bases). Trimming cost V 1 base and J 12 bases, with 16 bases left between them. The CDR3 is made up of 13 amino acids. Germline lookup yields CDR1 SGHTS and CDR2 YDEGEE. As DNA, the CDR3 is TGTGCCAGCAGCTTGAGGGGCCAGGAGGGCAACACCTTC. It specifies CASSLRGQEGNTF.

The V and J genes are TRBV2 and TRBJ2-5; weak D call: TRBD2 (6 bases). This CDR3 contains 14 residues. CDR1 is SNHLY and CDR2 is FYNNEI in the germline V gene. V was clipped by 5 bases and J by 3 bases, with 13 bases between them. CDR3 loop: CASSTGGAKETQYF. The CDR3, as DNA: TGTGCCAGCAGTACCGGAGGGGCTAAAGAGACCCAGTACTTC.

The rearrangement links TRBV9 to TRBJ2-5; D possibly corresponds to TRBD2 (5 bases). Trimming stripped 4 bases from V and 5 bases from J, with 12 bases between. This CDR3 region has 13 residues. Germline V lookup: CDR1 SGDLS, CDR2 YYNGEE. The CDR3 is CASSIGVSETQYF. The CDR3 DNA follows: TGTGCCAGCAGCATCGGGGTTTCTGAGACCCAGTACTTC.

V and J are TRBV7-8 and TRBJ2-1; 8 positions match TRBD1. V lost 5 bases, J lost 3 bases, and 6 bases stayed unmatched. Germline lookup yields CDR1 SGHVS and CDR2 FQNEAQ. The CDR3 extends over 15 amino acids. The CDR3 nucleotides are TGTGCCAGCAGCCGGGACAGGTCGAGCTACAATGAGCAGTTCTTC. It is translated as CASSRDRSSYNEQFF. Complete variable domain (other parts from reference TRBV7-8 and TRBJ2-1): GAGVSQSPRYKVAKRGQDVALRCDPISGHVSLFWYQQALGQGPEFLTYFQNEAQLDKSGLPSDRFFAERPEGSVSTLKIQRTQQEDSAVYLCASSRDRSSYNEQFFGPGTRLTVL.

This clone was counted a single time. The chain has TRBV11-2 and TRBJ2-7; 8 positions match TRBD1. V lost 5 bases to trimming and J lost 5 bases; unmatched junction nucleotides: 11. The CDR3 has 15 amino acids. CDR1 and CDR2 (germline): SGHAT, FQNNGV. The CDR3 region is CASSLNFLTGDEQYF. The CDR3 DNA is TGTGCCAGCAGCCTCAACTTCTTGACAGGGGACGAGCAGTACTTC.

The chain carries TRBV11-1 and TRBJ2-7, with 7 bases matching TRBD2. CDR3 size: 16 residues. Per the germline V gene, CDR1 is SGHAT and CDR2 is FQDESV (reference sequence). Unmatched junction bases numbered 9, after V lost 2 bases and J lost 2 bases. The CDR3 nucleotides read TGTGCCAGCAGCTTACGCGCAAGCGGGGAGCCCTACGAGCAGTACTTC. It codes for CASSLRASGEPYEQYF.

The chain couples TRBV2 to TRBJ2-6, with D maybe TRBD1 (5 bases). Germline CDR1 reads SNHLY; CDR2 reads FYNNEI. V lost 2 bases, J lost 4 bases, and 9 bases lay in between. CDR3 length: 15 amino acids. The CDR3 DNA follows: TGTGCCAGCAGTGAACAGGGAACCGGGGCCAACGTCCTGACTTTC. Protein sequence: CASSEQGTGANVLTF.

This clone was seen a few times. This sequence joins TRBV6-6 and TRBJ1-5, with 12 bases lining up with TRBD1. CDR3 length equals 15 residues. Germline assignment: CDR1 MNHNY and CDR2 SVGAGI (reference sequence). Unmatched junction bases numbered 6, after V lost 7 bases and J lost 5 bases. The CDR3 DNA sequence: TGTGCCAGCACGGGACAGGGGGCTACATATCAGCCCCAGCATTTT. Amino acid sequence: CASTGQGATYQPQHF.

The rearrangement links TRBV19 to TRBJ1-6; D might be TRBD1 (5 bases). V was pared by 5 bases and J by 0 bases, with 11 bases between. The CDR3 covers 16 residues. The V gene's germline CDR1 is LNHDA and CDR2 SQIVND (reference sequence). The CDR3 DNA reads TGTGCCAGTAGTCCTCGACAGAGCTCCTATAATTCACCCCTCCACTTT. Protein sequence: CASSPRQSSYNSPLHF.

The chain links TRBV27 to TRBJ1-2, with D possibly being TRBD1 (5 bases). Trimming stripped 6 bases from V and 5 bases from J, with 16 bases between. Looked up from germline, CDR1 is MNHEY and CDR2 is SMNVEV (reference sequence). This CDR3 has 14 amino acids. CDR3 loop: CASRPWGRRYGYTF. CDR3 DNA sequence: TGTGCCAGCAGACCCTGGGGCAGGAGATATGGCTACACCTTC.

CDR3 bases: TGCAGCGTTAGAGAGCTACTGGATACGCAGTATTTT. Translating gives CSVRELLDTQYF. The rearrangement joins TRBV29-1 to TRBJ2-3; D is unresolved. CDR3 length: 12 amino acids. The germline V gene encodes CDR1 SQVTM and CDR2 ANQGSEA. Trimming cost V 5 bases and J 6 bases, with 12 bases left between them.

The chain recombines TRBV20-1 with TRBJ1-2; maybe TRBD1 (6 bases). The CDR3 totals 10 residues. V lost 5 bases and J lost 6, with 7 bases in between. The V gene's germline CDR1 is DFQATT and CDR2 SNEGSKA (reference sequence). The CDR3 protein is CSAYRDGYTF. DNA for the CDR3: TGCAGTGCTTACAGGGATGGCTACACCTTC.

The V and J genes are TRBV5-6 and TRBJ1-2, with unresolved D. CDR1 is SGHDT and CDR2 is YYEEEE in the germline V gene. CDR3 length equals 12 residues. The V and J ends lost 10 bases and 0 bases respectively, with 10 bases between them. The CDR3 reads CAHPVTNYGYTF. CDR3 bases: TGTGCCCACCCAGTCACTAACTATGGCTACACCTTC.

CDR3 nucleotides: TGTGCCAGCAGCGATGGGACAGGGGACACAGATACGCAGTATTTT. Its protein is CASSDGTGDTDTQYF. The rearrangement links TRBV4-2 to TRBJ2-3; TRBD1 agrees at 10 bases. The V segment lost 5 bases and the J segment 2 bases; nucleotides outside the gene matches: 4. CDR3 length: 15 residues. Germline CDR1 LGHNA, CDR2 YNFKEQ.

V and J are TRBV2 and TRBJ2-5; 12 bases fit TRBD2. CDR3 length equals 16 residues. From germline, CDR1 is SNHLY and CDR2 FYNNEI. The ends lost 2 bases at V and 5 bases at J; junction bases unmatched: 6. CDR3 coding DNA: TGTGCCAGCAGTGAAAACCTAGCGGGAGGGCGGGAGACCCAGTACTTC. The encoded protein is CASSENLAGGRETQYF.

The V gene is TRBV1, the J gene TRBJ2-4; TRBD2, the table's D call, lacks a check against the DNA. TRBV1 represents a pseudogene. The CDR3 length is 13 residues. The chain's CDR3 is CTSAGLTARGQYF. CDR3 bases: TGCACCAGCGCGGGACTGACTGCACGGGGTCAGTACTTC.

Of note for this clone: The identical CDR3 is also encoded by other nucleotide sequences in the sample. The V call is TRBV7-9, the J call TRBJ2-7; 7 bases are a match to TRBD2. Germline trimming cut 4 bases from V and 3 bases from J; bases unmatched to any gene: 3. CDR1 is SEHNR and CDR2 is FQNEAQ in the germline V gene (reference sequence). The CDR3 is 13 amino acids. Here the CDR3 DNA reads TGTGCCAGCAGCTCCCCGGGGGGCTACGAGCAGTACTTC. Translation gives CASSSPGGYEQYF.

The V gene is TRBV10-3, the J gene TRBJ1-3; TRBD1 is a possible D gene (6 bases). V was cut by 6 bases and J by 1 base, with 10 bases left in between. CDR1 is ENHRY, CDR2 SYGVKD, per germline. The CDR3 has 14 amino acids. The CDR3 DNA reads TGTGCCATCAGGGATGGGACATCTGGAAACACCATATATTTT. It codes for CAIRDGTSGNTIYF.

The V call is TRBV7-2, the J call TRBJ1-3; unclear D gene. V shed 5 bases and J shed 4 bases, with 12 bases lying between them. Looked up from germline, CDR1 is SGHTA and CDR2 is FQGNSA. The CDR3 totals 14 residues. In DNA form, the CDR3 reads TGTGCCAGCAGCAGAGAATTTCTGGGAAACACCATATATTTT. Encoded protein: CASSREFLGNTIYF. The full variable domain, in which reference TRBV7-2 and TRBJ1-3 provide the parts outside the CDR3, is GAGVSQSPSNKVTEKGKDVELRCDPISGHTALYWYRQSLGQGLEFLIYFQGNSAPDKSGLPSDRFSAERTGGSVSTLTIQRTQQEDSAVYLCASSREFLGNTIYFGEGSWLTVV.

The rearrangement uses TRBV11-2 and TRBJ1-2; no clear D gene. Germline assignment: CDR1 SGHAT and CDR2 FQNNGV. The CDR3 totals 15 residues. The germline V and J ends were trimmed by 0 bases and 2 bases, with 10 bases remaining between them. The CDR3 protein is CASSLDRTGNYGYTF. CDR3 nucleotides: TGTGCCAGCAGCTTAGATCGGACGGGGAACTATGGCTACACCTTC.

The chain has TRBV6-6 and TRBJ2-2; 8 bases are shared with TRBD1. Looked up from germline, CDR1 is MNHNY and CDR2 is SVGAGI (reference sequence). The CDR3 is 16 amino acids. V shed 4 bases, J shed 5 bases, and the junction held 9 bases outside the gene matches. The CDR3 coding sequence is TGTGCCAGCAGTTCCGGACAGGGCTCGAGGACCGGGGAGCTGTTTTTT. It codes for CASSSGQGSRTGELFF.